The sequence of this T cell receptor (beta chain) was determined in a study of beta chain features in type 1 diabetes. Study as a whole: Healthy donors and patients had similar age, gender and cell yields.

CD45RO/CCR7/CD25/CD127/CD95/CD27 staining was used to isolate CD4+ naive, central memory, regulatory and stem cell-like memory cells by sorting. Points from the study as a whole: Type 1 diabetes patients showed a moderate but significant shortening of TCRB CDR3s in all four CD4+ subsets. More deletions and fewer insertions at VDJ junctions were seen in type 1 diabetes patients. Within the patient group, naive, central memory and Treg TCRB repertoires appeared more similar to each other than within healthy donors.

The authors reverse transcribed all of the isolated RNA, so sequencing captured expressed TCRB transcripts. The method was immunoSEQ multiplex PCR; TCRdb's version includes in-frame clones alone and lacks a portion of them. The sample shows 300,000 to 350,000 clones, 13% of them seen only once. With respect to this clone: Its antigen is still unknown.

CDR3 length: 17 amino acids. Germline CDR1 reads SNHLY; CDR2 reads FYNNEI. V shed 3 bases, J shed 2 bases, and the junction held 11 bases outside the gene matches. The chain combines TRBV2 with TRBJ2-5; 8 bases line up with TRBD1. This receptor was identified in a woman between 18 and 30 years old with type 1 diabetes. The sequencing sample was made of naive CD4+ T cells from blood. The CDR3 sequence: CASSDWPGGPTQETQYF. CDR3 nucleotides: TGTGCCAGCAGTGATTGGCCAGGGGGCCCGACACAAGAGACCCAGTACTTC.